This T cell receptor beta chain was retrieved from a study of low-dose radiotherapy and immunotherapy resistance in tumors. Study details: Participants were given intravenous cyclophosphamide 200 mg/m2 every two weeks, one day before radiation and immunotherapy.

As to time point: after trial treatment. Sample treatment: LDRT plus nivolumab, ipilimumab, low-dose cyclophosphamide and aspirin (RACIN trial). Gene-specific TRAV and TRBV primers were used for first-strand cDNA, covering alpha and beta chains. A roughly 20-cycle PCR with a constant-region primer and V-primer adapter amplified TCRs. TCRdb redid the calling of the reads with MiXCR, one entry per CDR3 protein. The sample records roughly 90,000 distinct CDR3 sequences, roughly 20% being singletons. This clonotype was counted only a few times. Trimming removed 1 base from V and 1 base from J, with 10 bases in between. The CDR3 is 15 residues long. Germline lookup yields CDR1 MDHEN and CDR2 SYDVKM.

The sequence derives from a female donor with ovarian cancer. This chain uses TRBV28 with TRBJ2-5; D gene ambiguous. This sample comprised PBMCs, obtained after low-dose radiotherapy plus immunotherapy. CDR3 nucleotide sequence: TGTGCCAGCAGTTTATTGGGTGGAACCCAAGAGACCCAGTACTTC. This codes for CASSLLGGTQETQYF.